One sample yielded the 20 T cell receptor beta chains listed below, sequenced in a study of blood T cells in healthy people across ages. A second 7 to 11 cycle PCR used barcoded and J-beta primers. MiXCR was run by TCRdb on the 5' RACE reads, yielding one entry per CDR3 protein. The table includes around 800,000 distinct CDR3 sequences, around half detected once. Material for sequencing was blood. These receptors originate from a man aged 80 or over in good health.

This clonotype was detected a few times. This chain links TRBV7-2 with TRBJ1-2, with D possibly TRBD1 on 6 matching bases. Trimming shortened V by 3 bases and J by 6 bases, and 11 bases separated the two germline ends. Germline CDR1 SGHTA, CDR2 FQGNSA. CDR3 length: 13 residues. The CDR3 nucleotides read TGTGCCAGCAGCTTGACGGACAGAAATGGCTACACCTTC. It codes for CASSLTDRNGYTF.

This clonotype turned up a few times. CDR3 DNA: TGTGCCAGCAGCTTATCTAGAGGGCTTTACAATGAGCAGTTCTTC. This codes for CASSLSRGLYNEQFF. J is TRBJ2-1 and V is TRBV7-2; D perhaps matches TRBD2 (5 bases). This CDR3 is built from 15 residues. Trimming pared 2 bases from V and 4 bases from J, leaving 12 bases between. CDR1 and CDR2 (germline): SGHTA, FQGNSA. Full variable domain (remainder filled in from reference TRBV7-2 and TRBJ2-1): GAGVSQSPSNKVTEKGKDVELRCDPISGHTALYWYRQSLGQGLEFLIYFQGNSAPDKSGLPSDRFSAERTGGSVSTLTIQRTQQEDSAVYLCASSLSRGLYNEQFFGPGTRLTVL.

The gene calls are TRBV3-1 and TRBJ2-3, with TRBD2 identical over 11 bases. In germline, CDR1 is LGHDT, CDR2 YNNKEL (reference sequence). Germline trimming cut 3 bases from V and 5 bases from J; bases unmatched to any gene: 4. This CDR3 is built from 15 residues. The CDR3 spells CASSHRLAGKDTQYF. The DNA for the CDR3 is TGTGCCAGCAGCCACAGACTAGCGGGAAAAGATACGCAGTATTTT.

The chain couples TRBV20-1 to TRBJ1-5; 10 bases agree with TRBD1. The germline V gene has CDR1 DFQATT and CDR2 SNEGSKA (reference sequence). V dropped 2 bases and J dropped 7; count of bases not matched to a gene: 8. This CDR3 comprises 15 residues. Here the CDR3 reads CSARRGTGVGQPQHF. CDR3 bases: TGCAGTGCTAGAAGGGGGACAGGGGTAGGCCAGCCCCAGCATTTT.

This clonotype has only a few counts. V usage is TRBV5-1 and J usage is TRBJ2-3; tentative D call: TRBD1 (6 bases). CDR3 size: 14 residues. The germline CDR1 and CDR2 sequences are SGHRS and YFSETQ. Trimming took 1 base from V and 14 from J, leaving 20 bases between them. DNA for the CDR3: TGCGCCAGCAGCTTGTCCGGAATGGACAGATACGCGTATTTT. This gives the protein CASSLSGMDRYAYF.

A few counts support this clonotype. The gene calls are TRBV20-1 and TRBJ2-5; D uncertain. Per the germline V gene, CDR1 is DFQATT and CDR2 is SNEGSKA (reference sequence). The CDR3 contains 14 residues. The V end was cut by 0 bases, the J end by 11 bases, with 19 bases between. The CDR3 loop is CSARDPQVGSEQYF. The CDR3 nucleotides are TGCAGTGCTAGAGACCCCCAAGTCGGTTCTGAGCAGTACTTC.

This chain joins TRBV12-3 or TRBV12-4 and TRBJ1-2, with D possibly matching TRBD1 (6 bases). This CDR3 contains 12 residues. V was shortened by 5 bases and J by 5 bases, with 9 bases between the two germline ends. In DNA, the CDR3 is TGTGCCAGCAGTGACAGGAAATATGGCTACACCTTC. This translates into CASSDRKYGYTF.

This clonotype has just a few counts. The V and J genes are TRBV20-1 and TRBJ1-2; the D gene is possibly TRBD1 (6 bases). This CDR3 has 18 amino acids. Trimming cost V 1 base and J 1 base, with 22 bases left between them. Germline CDR1 reads DFQATT; CDR2 reads SNEGSKA (reference sequence). The CDR3 nucleotides are TGCAGTGCTAGAGCCAGTAACCCAAGACGGACAGTTAACTATGGCTACACCTTC. This gives the protein CSARASNPRRTVNYGYTF.

This clonotype was observed a few times. The chain combines TRBV7-2 with TRBJ1-1; 7 nucleotides match TRBD1. The J segment lost 4 bases and the V segment lost 1 base, leaving 6 bases of the junction unmatched. This CDR3 contains 15 residues. The V gene's germline CDR1 is SGHTA and CDR2 FQGNSA. The CDR3 sequence: CASSLDRDRGTEAFF. CDR3 in DNA: TGTGCCAGCAGCTTAGACAGGGACAGAGGCACTGAAGCTTTCTTT.

This chain uses TRBV28 with TRBJ2-2; D not certain. Germline V CDR1 and CDR2: MDHEN, SYDVKM. The CDR3 consists of 16 residues. Trimming left V 1 base short and J 1 base short, with 10 bases between. The CDR3 spells CASSLYPAENTGELFF. The CDR3 bases are TGTGCCAGCAGTTTATATCCGGCGGAGAACACCGGGGAGCTGTTTTTT. The full variable domain, its missing parts supplied by reference TRBV28 and TRBJ2-2, is DVKVTQSSRYLVKRTGEKVFLECVQDMDHENMFWYRQDPGLGLRLIYFSYDVKMKEKGDIPEGYSVSREKKERFSLILESASTNQTSMYLCASSLYPAENTGELFFGEGSRLTVL.

The genes are TRBV5-6 and TRBJ2-1; D is possibly TRBD1 (6 bases). CDR3 length: 15 amino acids. With 4 bases removed from V and 13 bases from J, the gap between germline ends came to 24 bases. Germline loops: CDR1 SGHDT, CDR2 YYEEEE. This CDR3 is CASSAKQGQKETQFF. The CDR3 DNA is TGTGCCAGCAGCGCCAAACAGGGCCAGAAAGAGACCCAGTTCTTC.

The rearrangement links TRBV7-8 to TRBJ1-1, with 7 bases lining up with TRBD1. Germline V gene lookup returns CDR1 SGHVS and CDR2 FQNEAQ. V lost 1 base, J lost 4 bases, and 9 bases stayed unmatched. The CDR3 loop spans 16 amino acids. CDR3 nucleotide sequence: TGTGCCAGCAGCTTAGTGAAAGGACAGGCGGTCACTGAAGCTTTCTTT. Translation gives CASSLVKGQAVTEAFF.

The V gene is TRBV11-2, the J gene TRBJ2-4; TRBD1 matches at 11 bases. V gave up 5 bases and J gave up 13 bases; unmatched junction bases: 16. The CDR3 consists of 16 residues. The germline V gene encodes CDR1 SGHAT and CDR2 FQNNGV. The CDR3 reads CASSLGTGGRAYEQYF. The CDR3 DNA follows: TGTGCCAGCAGCCTAGGGACAGGGGGTCGCGCCTATGAGCAGTACTTC. The whole variable domain, filled in from reference TRBV11-2 and TRBJ2-4, reads EAGVAQSPRYKIIEKRQSVAFWCNPISGHATLYWYQQILGQGPKLLIQFQNNGVVDDSQLPKDRFSAERLKGVDSTLKIQPAKLEDSAVYLCASSLGTGGRAYEQYFGAGTRLSVL.

The DNA of the CDR3 is TGTGCCAGCAGCCCGGAGATTGCTAACTATGGCTACACCTTC. Protein: CASSPEIANYGYTF. V usage is TRBV7-6 and J usage is TRBJ1-2; D call uncertain. V was clipped by 5 bases and J by 0 bases, with 10 bases between them. Germline loops: CDR1 SGHVS, CDR2 FNYEAQ. This CDR3 is built from 14 residues. Supplemented by reference TRBV7-6 and TRBJ1-2, the full variable domain reads GAGVSQSPRYKVTKRGQDVALRCDPISGHVSLYWYRQALGQGPEFLTYFNYEAQQDKSGLPNDRFSAERPEGSISTLTIQRTEQRDSAMYRCASSPEIANYGYTFGSGTRLTVV.

The chain combines TRBV18 with TRBJ2-5; no firm D call. Germline values: CDR1 KGHSH, CDR2 LQKENI. Trimming shortened V by 0 bases and J by 5 bases, and 7 bases separated the two germline ends. This CDR3 region has 13 residues. CDR3 region: CASSPPVGETQYF. The DNA of the CDR3 is TGTGCCAGCTCACCACCGGTGGGGGAGACCCAGTACTTC.

The sample holds a few counts of this clonotype. The chain carries TRBV29-1 and TRBJ2-5; D call uncertain. Trimming shortened V by 1 base and J by 6 bases, and 9 bases separated the two germline ends. Germline CDR1 and CDR2: SQVTM and ANQGSEA. The CDR3 has 12 amino acids. The CDR3 is CSVEVSIKTQYF. The CDR3 DNA is TGCAGCGTTGAAGTGTCTATCAAGACCCAGTACTTC. Full variable domain (remainder filled in from reference TRBV29-1 and TRBJ2-5): SAVISQKPSRDICQRGTSLTIQCQVDSQVTMMFWYRQQPGQSLTLIATANQGSEATYESGFVIDKFPISRPNLTFSTLTVSNMSPEDSSIYLCSVEVSIKTQYFGPGTRLLVL.

The chain has TRBV11-2 and TRBJ2-5; 9 nucleotides line up with TRBD1. Trimming took 3 bases from V and 13 from J; bases not matched to a gene: 15. The germline gives CDR1 SGHAT, CDR2 FQNNGV. The CDR3 extends over 15 amino acids. The CDR3 sequence: CASSLSTGTGNLPYF. The DNA of the CDR3 is TGTGCCAGCAGCTTGTCAACCGGGACAGGGAACTTACCGTACTTC.

This chain joins TRBV20-1 and TRBJ1-6; D is perhaps TRBD1 (6 bases). CDR3 size: 16 residues. Germline V gene lookup returns CDR1 DFQATT and CDR2 SNEGSKA (reference sequence). The ends were cut back, 6 bases at V and 6 bases at J, with 21 bases in the middle. The CDR3 protein is CSAPERRGALNSPLHF. CDR3 bases: TGCAGTGCCCCGGAGCGACGGGGGGCCCTTAATTCACCCCTCCACTTT.

This clonotype was observed a handful of times. The chain uses TRBV29-1 and TRBJ2-1; the match to TRBD1 covers 7 bases. CDR3 length: 16 residues. The junction had 23 bases not matched to a gene; V was cut back by 6 bases and J by 12 bases. Germline CDR1 reads SQVTM; CDR2 reads ANQGSEA. The CDR3 sequence: CSVHRLGAGGEGGQFF. The CDR3 DNA follows: TGCAGCGTCCATCGTCTGGGGGCAGGGGGTGAAGGTGGGCAGTTCTTC.

This clonotype appeared a single time. The chain links TRBV7-8 to TRBJ2-7; D gene ambiguous. Germline CDR1 reads SGHVS; CDR2 reads FQNEAQ. Deletions cut 5 bases from V and 3 bases from J, with 17 bases between. The CDR3 runs to 15 residues. The CDR3 DNA sequence: TGTGCCAGCAGCCCGGTGGGGTGGCTAAACTACGAGCAGTACTTC. Translation: CASSPVGWLNYEQYF.